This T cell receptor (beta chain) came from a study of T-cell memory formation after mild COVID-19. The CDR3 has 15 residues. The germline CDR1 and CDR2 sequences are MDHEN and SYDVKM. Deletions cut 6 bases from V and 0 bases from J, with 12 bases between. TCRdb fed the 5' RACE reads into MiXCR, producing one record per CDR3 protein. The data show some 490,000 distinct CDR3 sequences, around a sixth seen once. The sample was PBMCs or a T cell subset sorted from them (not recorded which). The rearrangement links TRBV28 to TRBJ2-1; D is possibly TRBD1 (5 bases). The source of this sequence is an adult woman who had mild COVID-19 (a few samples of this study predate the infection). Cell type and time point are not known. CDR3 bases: TGTGCCAGCAGCCTACAGGCTTACTCCTACAATGAGCAGTTCTTC. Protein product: CASSLQAYSYNEQFF.